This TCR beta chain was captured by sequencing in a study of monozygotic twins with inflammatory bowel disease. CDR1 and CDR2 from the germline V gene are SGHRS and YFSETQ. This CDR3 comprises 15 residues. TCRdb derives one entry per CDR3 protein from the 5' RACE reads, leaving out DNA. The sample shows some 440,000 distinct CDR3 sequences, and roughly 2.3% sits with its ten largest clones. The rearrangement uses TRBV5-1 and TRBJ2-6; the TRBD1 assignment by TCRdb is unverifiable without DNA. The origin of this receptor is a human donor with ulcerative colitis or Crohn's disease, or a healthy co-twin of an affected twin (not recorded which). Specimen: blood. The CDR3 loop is CASSFGGSGANVLTF.